The clone carrying this TCR beta chain was observed many times. Antigen specificity is unknown. One entry per CDR3 protein, called by TCRdb with MiXCR from the reads. The table lists about 260,000 distinct CDR3 sequences, approximately 8.3% of them singletons, with less than 15% in the top ten. The data stem from a study of T cell repertoires in cytomegalovirus infection. Study-wide results and caveats: CMV carriers having the relevant HLA were flagged by cumulative public TCR beta family frequency. Predominance within the ex vivo response was attributable to HLA-C-restricted CMV-specific TCR beta clonotypes.

This CDR3 is built from 15 residues. The V and J ends lost 5 bases and 9 bases respectively, with 17 bases between them. CDR1 is SGHTA and CDR2 is FQGNSA in the germline V gene. The material sequenced was PBMCs. The J gene is TRBJ1-6, the V gene TRBV7-2, with D maybe TRBD1 (5 bases). This receptor was obtained from a human donor in good health (CMV status not recorded). Some clones in this sample may be carry-over from other donors' samples. CDR3 in DNA: TGTGCCAGCAGCCCGGTGGGTCAGGGAAGTTCACCCCTCCACTTT. Translated, it gives CASSPVGQGSSPLHF.